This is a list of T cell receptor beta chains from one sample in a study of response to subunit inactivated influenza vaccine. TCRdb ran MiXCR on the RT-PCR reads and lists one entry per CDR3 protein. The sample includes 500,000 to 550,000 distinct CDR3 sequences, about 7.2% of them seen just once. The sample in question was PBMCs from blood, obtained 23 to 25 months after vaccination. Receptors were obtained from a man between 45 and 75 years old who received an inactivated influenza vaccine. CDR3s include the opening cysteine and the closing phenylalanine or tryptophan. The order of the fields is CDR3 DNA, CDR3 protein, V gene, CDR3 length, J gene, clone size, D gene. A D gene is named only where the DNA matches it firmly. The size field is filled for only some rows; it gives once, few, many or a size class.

TGCGCCAGCAGCGAGGGACCTGTCACAGATACGCAGTATTTT CASSEGPVTDTQYF TRBV5-1 14 TRBJ2-3 - -
TGTGCCAGCAGCTCCACGGGGGGCTCCTATGAGCAGTTCTTC CASSSTGGSYEQFF TRBV7-3 14 TRBJ2-1 - -
TGTGCCAGCAGCGGGGACAGGACTAATGAAAAACTGTTTTTT CASSGDRTNEKLFF TRBV7-8 14 TRBJ1-4 - TRBD1
TGCAGCGTTGAAGTCGATGGGAACAAACTCTTC CSVEVDGNKLF TRBV29-1 11 TRBJ2-7 few -
TGCGCCAGCAGCTCGGGCCCGGGACTTGACTACGAGCAGTACTTC CASSSGPGLDYEQYF TRBV5-1 15 TRBJ2-7 - -
TGTGCCAGCACCTCGAGCGGGGCTACCTACAATGAGCAGTTCTTC CASTSSGATYNEQFF TRBV7-9 15 TRBJ2-1 many TRBD2
TGTGCCAGCAGTTTAACCTACAGCTACGAGCAGTACTTC CASSLTYSYEQYF TRBV6-2/TRBV6-3 13 TRBJ2-7 many -
TGTGCCAGCACCTCCTCGGGGCAGGGGCGCTACGAGCAGTACTTC CASTSSGQGRYEQYF TRBV12-3/TRBV12-4 15 TRBJ2-7 - -
TGCGCCAGCAGTCAATCGGAGGGCAGGGTCGGCCTCGAGCCCCAGCATTTT CASSQSEGRVGLEPQHF TRBV23-1 17 TRBJ1-5 few -
TGCAGTGCTAGAGATATAGGACAGGGGTTCTACGAGCAGTACTTC CSARDIGQGFYEQYF TRBV20-1 15 TRBJ2-7 many TRBD1
TGTGCCAGCAGTTACTCGACTAGGGCCGGGGCGAACGAGCAGTACTTC CASSYSTRAGANEQYF TRBV6-2/TRBV6-3 16 TRBJ2-7 - -
TGTGCCAGCAGTGTGCATTCCCGGGGGGCCCTCACAGATACGCAGTATTTT CASSVHSRGALTDTQYF TRBV12-3/TRBV12-4 17 TRBJ2-3 - -
TGTGCCAGCAGCTTACGGGAACCCAACCCCTACAATGAGCAGTTCTTC CASSLREPNPYNEQFF TRBV11-1 16 TRBJ2-1 few -
TGTGCCAGCAGTTTAGGTGGCTCACTCCGGAATGAAAAACTGTTTTTT CASSLGGSLRNEKLFF TRBV12-3/TRBV12-4 16 TRBJ1-4 few -
TGCGCCAGCAGCTTGGAGTCCGGGCGGGAGGGTCAGAATGAGCAGTTCTTC CASSLESGREGQNEQFF TRBV5-1 17 TRBJ2-1 - TRBD2
TGCAGCGTTGTAACTAACTATGGCTACACCTTC CSVVTNYGYTF TRBV29-1 11 TRBJ1-2 many -
TGTGCCAGCAGTTTAGTCGGCTACGAGCAGTACTTC CASSLVGYEQYF TRBV5-1 12 TRBJ2-7 many -
TGTGCCAGCAGCTTAGCGGGAGGGCCCGGTGCGCAGTATTTT CASSLAGGPGAQYF TRBV12-3/TRBV12-4 14 TRBJ2-3 - TRBD2
TGTGCCAGCAGCATCGGGACGGAATACGAGCAGTACTTC CASSIGTEYEQYF TRBV7-2 13 TRBJ2-7 few -
TGCGCCAGCAGCTTCCCCCGGGTTGCGGGCACCGGGGAGCTGTTTTTT CASSFPRVAGTGELFF TRBV5-1 16 TRBJ2-2 many -
TGCAGTGCTAGACGCGCTGTGACTAGCACAGATACGCAGTATTTT CSARRAVTSTDTQYF TRBV20-1 15 TRBJ2-3 many -
TGTGCTACTTCCCGGGACACCGGGGAGCTGTTTTTT CATSRDTGELFF TRBV12-5 12 TRBJ2-2 - -
TGCAGTGCTAGGATGCAGGCCTACGAGCAGTACTTC CSARMQAYEQYF TRBV20-1 12 TRBJ2-7 - -
TGTGCCAGTTACCTTTATAGCGGGGGGGCCTCCGGGGAGCTGTTTTTT CASYLYSGGASGELFF TRBV28 16 TRBJ2-2 - TRBD2
TGTGCCAGCAGTCCAAACCTTTACGAGCAGTACTTC CASSPNLYEQYF TRBV2 12 TRBJ2-7 - -
TGTGCCAGCAGCCAAGATCGGGCAGCCGTTAATGAAAAACTGTTTTTT CASSQDRAAVNEKLFF TRBV3-1 16 TRBJ1-4 few -
TGTGCCAGCAGTGTCAACACAGGGGGCTTTGACACCGGGGAGCTGTTTTTT CASSVNTGGFDTGELFF TRBV12-3/TRBV12-4 17 TRBJ2-2 few TRBD1